The sequence of this T cell receptor beta chain was determined in a study of T-cell reconstitution after alpha-beta-depleted transplantation in children. Preparing the TCRbeta library involved the use of unique molecular identifiers. TCRdb itself ran the PCR reads through MiXCR, one entry per CDR3 protein. The sample contains 750,000 to 950,000 distinct CDR3 sequences, roughly 16% of which appear only once. The germline gives CDR1 SGHRS, CDR2 YFSETQ. V was trimmed by 2 bases and J by 5 bases, leaving 8 bases between them. The CDR3 has 13 residues. This clonotype has more than one count but fewer than ten.

The sequence came from a male patient younger than 18 who had a stem cell transplant for acute lymphoblastic leukemia, so the T cells may come from the graft donor. The chain is built from TRBV5-1 and TRBJ2-1; weak D call: TRBD2 (5 bases). This specimen was PBMCs, mostly from graft donor cells, taken 360 days after TCRalphabeta/CD19-depleted stem cell transplant. CDR3 sequence: CASSLAENNEQFF. CDR3 nucleotide sequence: TGCGCCAGCAGCTTAGCGGAAAACAATGAGCAGTTCTTC.